Presented here are 26 T cell receptor beta chains from one specimen sequenced in a study of cytomegalovirus exposure and HLA in healthy donors. The study ran its PCR with 60 Vbeta and 13 Jbeta primers. Clones were read by immunoSEQ multiplex PCR, and TCRdb kept only the in-frame ones, dropping some. The repertoire holds more than 100,000 clones, with less than 85% as singletons. Input material: PBMCs. These receptors all stem from a man aged 40-49 years in good health and CMV-seronegative.

As regards this clone: A junction boundary mismatches the germline segment, possibly from a read error. This chain joins TRBV30 and TRBJ2-7, with 7 positions matching TRBD1. The CDR3 consists of 13 residues. Germline assignment: CDR1 GTSNPN and CDR2 SVGIG (reference sequence). The CDR3 protein is CAWRRTGSNEQYF. The CDR3 bases are TGTGCCTGGAGACGGACAGGCTCCAACGAGCAGTACTTC.

In its sample, this clone was seen once. CDR3 amino acids: CASSRTSASYEQYF. CDR3 DNA sequence: TGCGCCAGCAGCAGGACTAGCGCATCCTACGAGCAGTACTTC. The rearrangement joins TRBV5-1 to TRBJ2-7; 9 bases align to TRBD2. Trimming removed 4 bases from V and 1 base from J; junction bases left unmatched: 3. CDR3 length: 14 residues. CDR1 and CDR2 from the germline V gene are SGHRS and YFSETQ.

This sequence joins TRBV6-1 and TRBJ1-3; D is unclear. CDR3 size: 14 residues. With 5 bases removed from V and 0 bases from J, the gap between germline ends came to 8 bases. The germline gives CDR1 MNHNS, CDR2 SASEGT. CDR3: CASSLQISGNTIYF. In nucleotides, the CDR3 is TGTGCCAGCAGTTTACAGATCTCTGGAAACACCATATATTTT.

The CDR3 loop is CAGAGESTDTQYF. The CDR3 DNA sequence: TGTGCCGGGGCGGGGGAGAGCACAGATACGCAGTATTTT. The chain joins TRBV2 to TRBJ2-3, with 7 bases aligning to TRBD2. Trimming removed 11 bases from V and 0 bases from J; junction bases left unmatched: 5. CDR3 size: 13 residues. Germline lookup yields CDR1 SNHLY and CDR2 FYNNEI.

The rearrangement links TRBV7-2 to TRBJ2-2; perhaps TRBD2 as D (6 bases). V dropped 1 base and J dropped 8 bases, with 14 bases sitting between them. Germline-derived CDR1 and CDR2 are SGHTA and FQGNSA. The CDR3 has 15 residues. The DNA for the CDR3 is TGTGCCAGCAGCTTAGAGCTCGGGAGAACGGGGGAGCTGTTTTTT. This sequence encodes CASSLELGRTGELFF.

The chain employs TRBV29-1 and TRBJ2-5; 7 nucleotides line up with TRBD2. The CDR3 has 13 amino acids. J lost 3 bases, V lost 7 bases, and 8 bases had no gene match. In germline, CDR1 is SQVTM, CDR2 ANQGSEA. CDR3: CSAAGTTKETQYF. CDR3 bases: TGCAGCGCTGCCGGGACTACGAAAGAGACCCAGTACTTC.

This chain links TRBV30 with TRBJ2-2; 10 nucleotides line up with TRBD2. Trimming removed 0 bases from V and 2 bases from J; junction bases left unmatched: 6. The CDR3 has 17 amino acids. CDR1 is GTSNPN and CDR2 is SVGIG in the germline V gene (reference sequence). The CDR3 DNA reads TGTGCCTGGAGTGTAGTTAGCGGGAGGACAAACACCGGGGAGCTGTTTTTT. This encodes CAWSVVSGRTNTGELFF.

In the case of this clone: A read error may account for a junction end that differs from germline. This chain uses TRBV6-1 with TRBJ2-7, with 7 bases matching TRBD1. The CDR3 totals 10 residues. Per the germline V gene, CDR1 is MNHNS and CDR2 is SASEGT. The CDR3 sequence is CASARTGLNF. CDR3 in DNA: TGTGCCAGCGCCAGGACAGGTCTAAACTTC.

This chain uses TRBV28 with TRBJ2-1; TRBD2 agrees at 11 bases. CDR3 length equals 16 residues. Germline-derived CDR1 and CDR2 are MDHEN and SYDVKM. V dropped 5 bases and J dropped 3; count of bases not matched to a gene: 6. CDR3 coding DNA: TGTGCCAGCAGTCCCGGGACTAGCGGTTACTACAATGAGCAGTTCTTC. Translating it yields CASSPGTSGYYNEQFF. The whole variable domain, filled in from reference TRBV28 and TRBJ2-1, reads DVKVTQSSRYLVKRTGEKVFLECVQDMDHENMFWYRQDPGLGLRLIYFSYDVKMKEKGDIPEGYSVSREKKERFSLILESASTNQTSMYLCASSPGTSGYYNEQFFGPGTRLTVL.

V is TRBV28 and J is TRBJ2-5, with a weak D call TRBD1 (6 bases). Trimming shortened V by 4 bases and J by 3 bases, and 15 bases separated the two germline ends. Per the germline V gene, CDR1 is MDHEN and CDR2 is SYDVKM. This CDR3 contains 15 residues. CDR3 in amino acids: CASSSRGRGEETQYF. The CDR3 bases are TGTGCCAGCAGTTCCCGGGGCAGGGGAGAAGAGACCCAGTACTTC.

V gene TRBV6-1 combines with J gene TRBJ2-7; the D is unclear. The length of the CDR3 is 11 residues. V lost 2 bases and J lost 5, with 4 bases in between. CDR1 MNHNS and CDR2 SASEGT come from the germline V gene. CDR3 nucleotides: TGTGCCAGCAGTGAACGGGACGAGCAGTACTTC. Translating it yields CASSERDEQYF.

The gene calls are TRBV5-1 and TRBJ1-3, with a weak D call TRBD1 (6 bases). CDR1 is SGHRS and CDR2 is YFSETQ in the germline V gene. Trimming removed 3 bases from V and 0 bases from J, with 13 bases in between. The CDR3 extends over 16 amino acids. CDR3 amino acids: CASSSGQRDSGNTIYF. CDR3 sequence (DNA): TGCGCCAGCAGCTCCGGACAGCGAGACTCTGGAAACACCATATATTTT.

The chain combines TRBV5-1 with TRBJ1-1; D gene uncertain. There are 14 residues in the CDR3. The V end was cut by 3 bases, the J end by 0 bases, with 9 bases between. Per the germline V gene, CDR1 is SGHRS and CDR2 is YFSETQ. This CDR3 is CASSSTGMNTEAFF. In DNA, the CDR3 is TGCGCCAGCAGCTCTACGGGGATGAACACTGAAGCTTTCTTT.

This chain's CDR3 is CASSVGLAGTGELFF. The CDR3 bases are TGTGCCAGCAGTGTGGGTCTAGCGGGCACCGGGGAGCTGTTTTTT. The chain has TRBV6-1 and TRBJ2-2; 8 nucleotides match TRBD2. CDR1 is MNHNS and CDR2 is SASEGT in the germline V gene. The CDR3 sequence is 15 residues long. Trimming removed 4 bases from V and 4 bases from J; junction bases left unmatched: 5.

V usage is TRBV18 and J usage is TRBJ1-6; TRBD1 agrees at 7 bases. Germline CDR1 is KGHSH and CDR2 is LQKENI. The CDR3 is made up of 13 amino acids. Trimming cost V 6 bases and J 7 bases; bases outside gene matches: 3. CDR3 region: CASSRDSNSPLHF. CDR3 nucleotides: TGTGCCAGCTCCCGGGACAGCAATTCACCCCTCCACTTT.

Turning to this clone: Other DNA sequences in the sample encode the same CDR3. The chain carries TRBV7-2 and TRBJ2-3; the D gene is possibly TRBD1 (6 bases). The CDR3 totals 14 residues. Germline V gene sequence: CDR1 SGHTA, CDR2 FQGNSA. V dropped 1 base and J dropped 1 base, with 6 bases sitting between them. The CDR3 is CASSLGQGTDTQYF. DNA of the CDR3: TGTGCCAGCAGCTTAGGACAGGGCACAGATACGCAGTATTTT.

This clone occurred a few times. The gene calls are TRBV4-1 and TRBJ2-3, with D tentatively TRBD1 (5 bases). Per the germline V gene, CDR1 is MGHRA and CDR2 is YSYEKL. V shed 3 bases and J shed 3 bases, with 22 bases lying between them. CDR3 length: 18 amino acids. CDR3 amino acids: CASSHKPNPGQRTDTQYF. CDR3 nucleotides: TGCGCCAGCAGCCATAAACCGAACCCAGGACAACGAACAGATACGCAGTATTTT.

The chain joins TRBV10-1 to TRBJ2-1, with 9 bases fitting TRBD2. Germline lookup yields CDR1 WNHNN and CDR2 SYGVQD (reference sequence). V lost 4 bases to trimming and J lost 0 bases; unmatched junction nucleotides: 10. This CDR3 contains 18 residues. For the CDR3, the DNA is TGCGCCAGCAGTGGGCCCCTAGCGGGAAAAAGCTCCTACAATGAGCAGTTCTTC. Protein sequence: CASSGPLAGKSSYNEQFF.

As to this clone: Other DNA sequences of this sample code for an identical CDR3. This chain connects TRBV27 to TRBJ2-5; TRBD1 is a possible D gene (6 bases). The CDR3 spans 13 residues. Trimming took 4 bases from V and 4 from J, leaving 10 bases between them. In germline, CDR1 is MNHEY, CDR2 SMNVEV (reference sequence). CDR3 residues: CASSSRGRETQYF. The CDR3 DNA is TGTGCCAGCAGTTCCAGGGGCAGAGAGACCCAGTACTTC.

The chain has TRBV7-9 and TRBJ1-5; D perhaps matches TRBD1 (5 bases). This CDR3 region has 14 residues. V shed 1 base and J shed 5 bases, with 9 bases lying between them. The germline V gene has CDR1 SEHNR and CDR2 FQNEAQ (reference sequence). The DNA for the CDR3 is TGTGCCAGCAGCTTAGGATCGGGGGATCAGCCCCAGCATTTT. It translates to CASSLGSGDQPQHF.

This clone has just a few counts. Written as DNA, the CDR3 is TGTGCCAGCAGCGGGGACAGACAAGAGACCCAGTACTTC. Encoded protein: CASSGDRQETQYF. The gene calls are TRBV7-2 and TRBJ2-5, with TRBD1 matching 7 bases. V shed 5 bases and J 2 bases; nucleotides not matched to a gene: 2. In germline, CDR1 is SGHTA, CDR2 FQGNSA. The CDR3 runs 13 residues. Filled out from reference TRBV7-2 and TRBJ2-5, the complete variable domain reads GAGVSQSPSNKVTEKGKDVELRCDPISGHTALYWYRQSLGQGLEFLIYFQGNSAPDKSGLPSDRFSAERTGGSVSTLTIQRTQQEDSAVYLCASSGDRQETQYFGPGTRLLVL.

The chain recombines TRBV30 with TRBJ2-5; weak D call: TRBD1 (6 bases). This CDR3 spans 13 amino acids. The V end was cut by 5 bases, the J end by 4 bases, with 14 bases between. Per germline, CDR1 GTSNPN and CDR2 SVGIG (reference sequence). CDR3 sequence: CAWSGGQRETQYF. CDR3 bases: TGTGCCTGGTCTGGAGGACAGCGAGAGACCCAGTACTTC.

The rearrangement uses TRBV7-2 and TRBJ1-2, with 8 positions matching TRBD1. This CDR3 contains 13 residues. The V segment lost 4 bases and the J segment 7 bases; nucleotides outside the gene matches: 5. Germline CDR1 and CDR2: SGHTA and FQGNSA. The CDR3 loop reads CASSSDRGLGYTF. CDR3 coding DNA: TGTGCCAGCAGCTCCGACAGGGGCCTTGGCTACACCTTC. Full variable domain (missing parts from reference TRBV7-2 and TRBJ1-2): GAGVSQSPSNKVTEKGKDVELRCDPISGHTALYWYRQSLGQGLEFLIYFQGNSAPDKSGLPSDRFSAERTGGSVSTLTIQRTQQEDSAVYLCASSSDRGLGYTFGSGTRLTVV.

This clone has just a few counts. The chain couples TRBV19 to TRBJ1-1; unclear D gene. This CDR3 comprises 14 residues. Germline-derived CDR1 and CDR2 are LNHDA and SQIVND (reference sequence). V was shortened by 7 bases and J by 0 bases, with 12 bases between the two germline ends. CDR3 residues: CASNYKQLNTEAFF. The CDR3, as DNA: TGTGCCAGTAATTACAAACAGCTGAACACTGAAGCTTTCTTT.

The CDR3 DNA follows: TGTGCCAGCAGTGAAGGGGCCCTAGCCAAAAACATTCAGTACTTC. This gives the protein CASSEGALAKNIQYF. V and J are TRBV6-1 and TRBJ2-4; D remains unclear. Germline V gene sequence: CDR1 MNHNS, CDR2 SASEGT. Deletions cut 1 base from V and 0 bases from J, with 7 bases between. The CDR3 has 15 residues.

This rearrangement joins TRBV5-4 to TRBJ2-2; 11 bases are shared with TRBD2. The germline V gene has CDR1 SGHNT and CDR2 YYREEE (reference sequence). The J segment lost 3 bases and the V segment lost 4 bases, leaving 5 bases of the junction unmatched. The CDR3 length is 16 residues. The CDR3 spells CASSPGTSGYTGELFF. CDR3 nucleotides: TGTGCCAGCAGCCCAGGGACTAGCGGATACACCGGGGAGCTGTTTTTT.